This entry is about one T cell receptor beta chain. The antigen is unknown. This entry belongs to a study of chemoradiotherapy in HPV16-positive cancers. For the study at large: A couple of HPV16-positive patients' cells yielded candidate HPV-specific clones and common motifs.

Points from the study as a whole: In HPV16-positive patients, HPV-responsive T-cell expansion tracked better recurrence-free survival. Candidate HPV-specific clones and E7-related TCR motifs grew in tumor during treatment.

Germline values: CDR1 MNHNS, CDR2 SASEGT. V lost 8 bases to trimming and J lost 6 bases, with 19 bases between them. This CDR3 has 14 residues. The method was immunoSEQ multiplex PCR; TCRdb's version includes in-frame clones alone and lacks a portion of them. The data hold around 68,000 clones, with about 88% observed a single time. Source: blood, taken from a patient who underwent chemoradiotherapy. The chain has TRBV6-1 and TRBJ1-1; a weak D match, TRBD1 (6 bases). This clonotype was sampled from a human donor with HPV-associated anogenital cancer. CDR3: CASGNRVPAAEAFF. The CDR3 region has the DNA TGTGCCAGCGGAAACAGGGTGCCAGCGGCTGAAGCTTTCTTT.